A single T cell receptor beta chain is shown here with its context. Its target is unknown. Sequencing was performed with immunoSEQ multiplex PCR; in TCRdb, only in-frame clones are kept and a portion is missing. The repertoire holds approximately 740,000 clones, about 74% seen once, with 1.5% to 2% in the top ten. Germline CDR1 MDHEN, CDR2 SYDVKM. V was pared by 6 bases and J by 5 bases, with 12 bases of the junction left unmatched. The CDR3 loop spans 15 amino acids. The data were obtained in a study of shared clonotypes between healthy human individuals. General observations from the study: A handful of donors had 4% to 6.5% of their naive CD4 clonotypes in common.

The donors were all Caucasian adults (living in Nashville, Tennessee). CD4+ cells were split into CD45RA+ naive and CD45RA-negative memory subsets. The chain recombines TRBV28 with TRBJ1-2, with 7 bases aligning to TRBD1. The sequence derives from a woman aged 25 to 45 in good health. Specimen: memory CD4+ T cells sorted from blood. The subset denotes: CD45RA-negative fraction. The CDR3 spells CASSLTGISWYGYTF. The CDR3 DNA reads as TGTGCCAGCAGCCTGACAGGGATCTCGTGGTATGGCTACACCTTC.